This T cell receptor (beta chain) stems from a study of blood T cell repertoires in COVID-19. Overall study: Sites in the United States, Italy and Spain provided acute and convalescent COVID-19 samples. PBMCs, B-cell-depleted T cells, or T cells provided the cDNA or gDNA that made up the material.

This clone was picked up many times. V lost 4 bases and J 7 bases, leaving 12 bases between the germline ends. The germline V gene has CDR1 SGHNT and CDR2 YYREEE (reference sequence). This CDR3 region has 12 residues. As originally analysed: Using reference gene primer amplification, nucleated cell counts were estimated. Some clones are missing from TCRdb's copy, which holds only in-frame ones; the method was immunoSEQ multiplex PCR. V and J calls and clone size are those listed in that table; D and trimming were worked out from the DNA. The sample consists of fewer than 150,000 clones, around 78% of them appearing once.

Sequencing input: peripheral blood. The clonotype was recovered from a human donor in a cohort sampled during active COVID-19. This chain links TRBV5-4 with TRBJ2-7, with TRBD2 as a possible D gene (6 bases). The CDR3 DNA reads TGTGCCAGCAGCGCCCCGGCGGGGGAGCAGTACTTC. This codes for CASSAPAGEQYF.